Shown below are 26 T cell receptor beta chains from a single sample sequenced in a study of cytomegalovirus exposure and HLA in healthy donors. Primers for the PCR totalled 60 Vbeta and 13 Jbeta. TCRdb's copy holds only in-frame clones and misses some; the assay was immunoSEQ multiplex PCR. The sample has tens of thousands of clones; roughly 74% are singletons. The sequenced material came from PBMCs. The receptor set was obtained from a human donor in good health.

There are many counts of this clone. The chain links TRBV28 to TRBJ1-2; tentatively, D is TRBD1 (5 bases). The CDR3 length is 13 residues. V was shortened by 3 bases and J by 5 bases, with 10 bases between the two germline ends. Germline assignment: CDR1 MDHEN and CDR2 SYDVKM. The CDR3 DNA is TGTGCCAGCAGTTTCGCTCAGGGATATGGCTACACCTTC. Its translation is CASSFAQGYGYTF.

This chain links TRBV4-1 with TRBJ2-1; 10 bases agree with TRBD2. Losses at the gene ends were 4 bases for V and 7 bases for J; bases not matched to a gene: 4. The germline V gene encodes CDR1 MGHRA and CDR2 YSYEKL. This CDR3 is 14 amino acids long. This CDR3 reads CASSRQTSGNEQFF. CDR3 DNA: TGCGCCAGCAGCCGTCAGACTAGCGGGAATGAGCAGTTCTTC.

CDR3 sequence: CSAGWGAEAFF. CDR3 DNA: TGCAGTGCCGGGTGGGGCGCTGAAGCTTTCTTT. The chain joins TRBV20-1 to TRBJ1-1; maybe TRBD1 (5 bases). Germline V lookup: CDR1 DFQATT, CDR2 SNEGSKA (reference sequence). The CDR3 consists of 11 residues. V lost 6 bases and J lost 6, with 11 bases in between.

CDR3 in DNA: TGTGCCAGTAGTATCCTAGGAGTTGAAGCTTTCTTT. This encodes CASSILGVEAFF. The V and J genes are TRBV19 and TRBJ1-1; D is ambiguous. Trimming removed 3 bases from V and 7 bases from J, with 9 bases in between. Germline-derived CDR1 and CDR2 are LNHDA and SQIVND (reference sequence). This CDR3 has 12 amino acids.

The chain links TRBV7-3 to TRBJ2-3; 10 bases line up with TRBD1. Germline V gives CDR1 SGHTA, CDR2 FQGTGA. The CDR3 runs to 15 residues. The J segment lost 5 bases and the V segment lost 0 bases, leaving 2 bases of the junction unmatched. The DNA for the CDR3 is TGTGCCAGCAGCTTAACGGGGACAGGGGTAGATACGCAGTATTTT. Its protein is CASSLTGTGVDTQYF.

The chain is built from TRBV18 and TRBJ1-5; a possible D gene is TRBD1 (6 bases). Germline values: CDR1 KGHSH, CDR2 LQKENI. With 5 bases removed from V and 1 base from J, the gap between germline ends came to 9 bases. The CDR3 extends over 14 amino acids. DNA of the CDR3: TGTGCCAGCTCAAGGGGGGGAAGCAATCAGCCCCAGCATTTT. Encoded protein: CASSRGGSNQPQHF.

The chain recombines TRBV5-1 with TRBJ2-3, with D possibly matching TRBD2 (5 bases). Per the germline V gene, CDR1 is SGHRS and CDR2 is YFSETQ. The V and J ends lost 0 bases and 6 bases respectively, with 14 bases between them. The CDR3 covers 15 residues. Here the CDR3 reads CASSLGGSGTDTQYF. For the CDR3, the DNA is TGCGCCAGCAGCTTGGGAGGGTCCGGTACTGATACGCAGTATTTT.

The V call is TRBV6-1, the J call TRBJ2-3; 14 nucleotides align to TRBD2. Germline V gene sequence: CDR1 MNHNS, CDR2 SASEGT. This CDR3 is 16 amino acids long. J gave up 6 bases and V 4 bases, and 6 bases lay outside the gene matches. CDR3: CASSAPGLAGEDTQYF. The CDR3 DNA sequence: TGTGCCAGCAGTGCCCCGGGACTAGCGGGAGAGGATACGCAGTATTTT.

As DNA, the CDR3 is TGCAGCGGAGCGGGAGGCGCAGATACGCAGTATTTT. As protein: CSGAGGADTQYF. This chain uses TRBV29-1 with TRBJ2-3, with TRBD2 matching 9 bases. The ends lost 7 bases at V and 4 bases at J; junction bases unmatched: 3. The CDR3 spans 12 residues. In germline, CDR1 is SQVTM, CDR2 ANQGSEA.

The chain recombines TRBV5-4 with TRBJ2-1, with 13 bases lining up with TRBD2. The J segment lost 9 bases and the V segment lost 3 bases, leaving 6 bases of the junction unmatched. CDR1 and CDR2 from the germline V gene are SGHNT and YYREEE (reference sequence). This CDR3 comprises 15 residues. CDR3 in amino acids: CASSWTSGSSGEQFF. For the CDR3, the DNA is TGTGCCAGCAGCTGGACTAGCGGGAGTAGTGGTGAGCAGTTCTTC.

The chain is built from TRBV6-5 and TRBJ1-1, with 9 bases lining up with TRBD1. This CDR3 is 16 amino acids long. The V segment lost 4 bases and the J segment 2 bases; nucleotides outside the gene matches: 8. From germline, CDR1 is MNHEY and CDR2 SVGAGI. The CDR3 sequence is CASSSSSTGGNTEAFF. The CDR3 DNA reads TGTGCCAGCAGTTCCTCCTCGACAGGGGGAAACACTGAAGCTTTCTTT.

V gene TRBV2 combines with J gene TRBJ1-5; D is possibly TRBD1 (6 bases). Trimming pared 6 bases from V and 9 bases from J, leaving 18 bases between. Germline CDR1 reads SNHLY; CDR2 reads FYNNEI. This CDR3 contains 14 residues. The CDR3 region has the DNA TGTGCCAGCAGCGCGCGGGGGCCCCCAGCGCCCCAGCATTTT. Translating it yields CASSARGPPAPQHF. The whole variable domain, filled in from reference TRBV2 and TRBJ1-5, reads EPEVTQTPSHQVTQMGQEVILRCVPISNHLYFYWYRQILGQKVEFLVSFYNNEISEKSEIFDDQFSVERPDGSNFTLKIRSTKLEDSAMYFCASSARGPPAPQHFGDGTRLSIL.

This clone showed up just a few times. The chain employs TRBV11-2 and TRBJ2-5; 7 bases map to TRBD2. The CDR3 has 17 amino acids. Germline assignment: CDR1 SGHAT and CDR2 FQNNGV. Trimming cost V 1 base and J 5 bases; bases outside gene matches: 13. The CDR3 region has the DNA TGTGCCAGCAGCTTAGTGGCTAGCGGCTATCTTAGGGAGACCCAGTACTTC. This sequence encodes CASSLVASGYLRETQYF.

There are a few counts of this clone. CDR3 in amino acids: CASSSGLAGEQYF. CDR3 nucleotide sequence: TGTGCCAGCAGCTCCGGACTAGCGGGGGAGCAGTACTTC. V is TRBV5-4 and J is TRBJ2-7; TRBD2 matches at 12 bases. V shed 3 bases and J 7 bases; nucleotides not matched to a gene: 2. The CDR3 runs 13 residues. Per the germline V gene, CDR1 is SGHNT and CDR2 is YYREEE (reference sequence).

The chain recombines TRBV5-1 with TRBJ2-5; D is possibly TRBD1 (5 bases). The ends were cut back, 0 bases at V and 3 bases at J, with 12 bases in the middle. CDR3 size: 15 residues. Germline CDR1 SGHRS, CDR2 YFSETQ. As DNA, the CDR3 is TGCGCCAGCAGCTTGGTATCCCCGACAGAAGAGACCCAGTACTTC. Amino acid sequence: CASSLVSPTEETQYF.

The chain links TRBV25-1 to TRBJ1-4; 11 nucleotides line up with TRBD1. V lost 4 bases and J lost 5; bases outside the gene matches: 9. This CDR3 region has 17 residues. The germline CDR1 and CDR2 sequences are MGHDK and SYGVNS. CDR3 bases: TGTGCCAGCAGTGGCCGGACAGGGGGCTACTTAAATGAAAAACTGTTTTTT. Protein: CASSGRTGGYLNEKLFF.

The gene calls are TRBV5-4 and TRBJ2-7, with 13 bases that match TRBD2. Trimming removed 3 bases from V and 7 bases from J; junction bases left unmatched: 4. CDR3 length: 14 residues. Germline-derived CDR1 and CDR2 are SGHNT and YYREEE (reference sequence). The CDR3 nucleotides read TGTGCCAGCAGCTGGGGACTAGCGGGAAATGAGCAGTACTTC. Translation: CASSWGLAGNEQYF.

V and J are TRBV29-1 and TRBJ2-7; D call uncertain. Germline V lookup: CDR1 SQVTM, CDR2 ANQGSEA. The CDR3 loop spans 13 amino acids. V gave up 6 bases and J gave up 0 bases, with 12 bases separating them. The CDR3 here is CSVVTSFSYEQYF. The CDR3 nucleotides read TGCAGCGTCGTGACATCTTTCTCCTACGAGCAGTACTTC.

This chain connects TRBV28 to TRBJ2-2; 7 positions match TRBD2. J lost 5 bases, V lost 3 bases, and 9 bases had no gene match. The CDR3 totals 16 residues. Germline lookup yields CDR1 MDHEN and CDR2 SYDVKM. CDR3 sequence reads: CASSFGTAGGTGELFF. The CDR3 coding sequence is TGTGCCAGCAGTTTCGGAACAGCCGGGGGGACCGGGGAGCTGTTTTTT.

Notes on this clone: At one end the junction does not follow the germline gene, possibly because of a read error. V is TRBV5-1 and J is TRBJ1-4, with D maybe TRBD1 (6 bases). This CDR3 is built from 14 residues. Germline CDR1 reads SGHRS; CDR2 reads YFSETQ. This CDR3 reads CTSSFQGSNEKLFF. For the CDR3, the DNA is TGCACCAGCAGCTTTCAGGGGTCTAATGAAAAACTGTTTTTT.

The CDR3 loop reads CASSSITDTQYF. The DNA for the CDR3 is TGTGCCAGCAGCTCTATCACAGATACGCAGTATTTT. The J gene is TRBJ2-3, the V gene TRBV28, with D unresolved. The CDR3 spans 12 residues. V was trimmed by 6 bases and J by 2 bases, leaving 6 bases between them. Germline-derived CDR1 and CDR2 are MDHEN and SYDVKM.

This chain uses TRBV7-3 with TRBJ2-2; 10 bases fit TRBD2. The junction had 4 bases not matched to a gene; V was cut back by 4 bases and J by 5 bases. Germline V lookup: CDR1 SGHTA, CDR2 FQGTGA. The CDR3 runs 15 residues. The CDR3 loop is CASSSLAGVTGELFF. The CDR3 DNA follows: TGTGCCAGCAGCTCGCTAGCGGGAGTTACCGGGGAGCTGTTTTTT.

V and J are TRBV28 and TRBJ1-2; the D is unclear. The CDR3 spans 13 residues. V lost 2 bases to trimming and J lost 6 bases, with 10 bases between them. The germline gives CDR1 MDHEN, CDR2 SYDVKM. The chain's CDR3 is CASSLGVADGYTF. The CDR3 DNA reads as TGTGCCAGCAGTTTAGGGGTAGCGGATGGCTACACCTTC.

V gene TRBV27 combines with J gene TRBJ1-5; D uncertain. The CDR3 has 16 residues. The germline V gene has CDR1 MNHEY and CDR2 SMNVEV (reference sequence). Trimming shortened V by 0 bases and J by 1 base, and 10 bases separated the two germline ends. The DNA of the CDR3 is TGTGCCAGCAGTTTATCTAATCTACAGAGCAATCAGCCCCAGCATTTT. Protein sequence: CASSLSNLQSNQPQHF.

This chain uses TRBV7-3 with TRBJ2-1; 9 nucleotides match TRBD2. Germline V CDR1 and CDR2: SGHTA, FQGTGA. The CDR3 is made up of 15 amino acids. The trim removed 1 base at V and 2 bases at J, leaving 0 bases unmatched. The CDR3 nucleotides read TGTGCCAGCAGCTTAAGACTAGCGGCCTACAATGAGCAGTTCTTC. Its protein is CASSLRLAAYNEQFF.

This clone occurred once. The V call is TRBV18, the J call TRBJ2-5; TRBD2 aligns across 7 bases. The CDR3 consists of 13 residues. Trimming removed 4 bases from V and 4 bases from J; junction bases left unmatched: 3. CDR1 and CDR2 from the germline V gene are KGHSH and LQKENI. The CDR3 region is CASSRGSGETQYF. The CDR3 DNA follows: TGTGCCAGCTCACGCGGGAGCGGAGAGACCCAGTACTTC.